These T cell receptor beta chains were read from a single sample in a study of control samples from healthy donors and cancer patients. Sequenced by immunoSEQ multiplex PCR; TCRdb stores in-frame clones only, minus some. The sample shows around 120,000 clones, roughly nine tenths of them seen only once. Sequencing input: PBMCs. Every receptor here comes from a woman in her forties or fifties with colorectal cancer. Each CDR3 is given with its conserved first and last residue. A D gene is named only where the DNA matches it firmly. The listing skips clone size in some rows; elsewhere it reads once, few, many or a size class.

D gene: -
V gene: TRBV5-1
clone size: -
J gene: TRBJ2-7
CDR3 protein: CASSLSGRKTCEQYF
CDR3 DNA: TGCGCCAGCAGCTTGAGTGGCAGAAAAACCTGCGAGCAGTACTTC

D gene: -
V gene: TRBV3-1/TRBV3-2
clone size: once
J gene: TRBJ1-1
CDR3 protein: CASSLWEGEAFF
CDR3 DNA: TGTGCCAGCAGCCTGTGGGAGGGAGAAGCTTTCTTT

D gene: -
V gene: TRBV29-1
clone size: -
J gene: TRBJ2-2
CDR3 protein: CSVLITSSGELFF
CDR3 DNA: TGCAGCGTTCTAATCACATCAAGCGGGGAGCTGTTTTTT

D gene: -
V gene: TRBV4-1
clone size: -
J gene: TRBJ2-1
CDR3 protein: CASSQEYRSRASYNEQFF
CDR3 DNA: TGCGCCAGCAGCCAAGAGTACCGCTCTAGGGCTTCCTACAATGAGCAGTTCTTC

D gene: -
V gene: TRBV5-1
clone size: -
J gene: TRBJ2-3
CDR3 protein: CASSLVTGSGQGTDTQYF
CDR3 DNA: TGCGCCAGCAGCTTGGTAACAGGGTCGGGACAAGGCACAGATACGCAGTATTTT

D gene: -
V gene: TRBV2
clone size: -
J gene: TRBJ2-3
CDR3 protein: CASSGGPGTDTQYF
CDR3 DNA: TGTGCCAGCAGTGGCGGGCCTGGCACAGATACGCAGTATTTT

D gene: -
V gene: TRBV2
clone size: few
J gene: TRBJ2-1
CDR3 protein: CASSSGQISEQFF
CDR3 DNA: TGTGCCAGCTCCTCCGGCCAGATTAGTGAGCAGTTCTTC

D gene: -
V gene: TRBV6-1
clone size: -
J gene: TRBJ1-2
CDR3 protein: CASSEAGPRRTGYTF
CDR3 DNA: TGTGCCAGCAGTGAAGCCGGACCACGAAGGACGGGCTACACCTTC

D gene: TRBD1
V gene: TRBV6-5
clone size: once
J gene: TRBJ1-4
CDR3 protein: CASSPGQGNEKLFF
CDR3 DNA: TGTGCCAGCAGTCCGGGACAGGGAAATGAAAAACTGTTTTTT

D gene: -
V gene: TRBV21-1
clone size: -
J gene: TRBJ2-3
CDR3 protein: CASLAPSTDTQYF
CDR3 DNA: TGTGCCAGTCTAGCCCCTAGCACAGATACGCAGTATTTT

D gene: -
V gene: TRBV5-4
clone size: -
J gene: TRBJ2-3
CDR3 protein: CASSLKGVTDTQYF
CDR3 DNA: TGTGCCAGCAGCTTGAAAGGGGTCACAGATACGCAGTATTTT

D gene: -
V gene: TRBV6-5
clone size: -
J gene: TRBJ1-4
CDR3 protein: CASGGDSNEKLFF
CDR3 DNA: TGTGCCAGCGGGGGCGACAGTAATGAAAAACTGTTTTTT

D gene: -
V gene: TRBV6-1
clone size: -
J gene: TRBJ1-2
CDR3 protein: CASSEAPGSGYGYTF
CDR3 DNA: TGTGCCAGCAGTGAAGCCCCCGGGAGTGGCTATGGCTACACCTTC

D gene: -
V gene: TRBV28
clone size: -
J gene: TRBJ2-1
CDR3 protein: CASSRAAQGYNEQFF
CDR3 DNA: TGTGCCAGCAGTCGTGCCGCACAGGGCTACAATGAGCAGTTCTTC

D gene: -
V gene: TRBV27
clone size: -
J gene: TRBJ2-7
CDR3 protein: CASSLGTGAYEQYF
CDR3 DNA: TGTGCCAGCAGTTTAGGGACGGGGGCCTACGAGCAGTACTTC

D gene: -
V gene: TRBV6-4
clone size: -
J gene: TRBJ2-7
CDR3 protein: CASSGLGLSYEQYF
CDR3 DNA: TGTGCCAGCAGTGGCCTGGGGCTAAGCTACGAGCAGTACTTC

D gene: -
V gene: TRBV6-1
clone size: -
J gene: TRBJ2-7
CDR3 protein: CASSEAENYEQYF
CDR3 DNA: TGTGCCAGCAGTGAAGCAGAGAACTACGAGCAGTACTTC

D gene: TRBD2
V gene: TRBV5-1
clone size: -
J gene: TRBJ2-1
CDR3 protein: CASSLVAGSAYNEQFF
CDR3 DNA: TGCGCCAGCAGCTTGGTAGCGGGATCGGCCTACAATGAGCAGTTCTTC